These 22 T cell receptor beta chains originate from one sample sequenced in a study of tumor-infiltrating lymphocytes in localized non-small cell lung cancer. Method: immunoSEQ multiplex PCR; TCRdb's copy keeps in-frame clones and lacks some. The table includes approximately 16,000 clones, more than 40% detected once. The sequenced sample was lung tumor tissue. The receptors were sampled from a human donor with non-small cell lung cancer.

The chain joins TRBV11-2 to TRBJ2-1, with D uncertain. This CDR3 is 11 amino acids long. In germline, CDR1 is SGHAT, CDR2 FQNNGV. V dropped 7 bases and J dropped 10 bases, with 11 bases sitting between them. This CDR3 is CASTRFGEQFF. CDR3 nucleotides: TGTGCCAGCACCCGATTTGGGGAGCAGTTCTTC.

Only one count was recorded for this clone. The chain has TRBV5-1 and TRBJ2-7; 8 positions match TRBD2. Per the germline V gene, CDR1 is SGHRS and CDR2 is YFSETQ. The length of the CDR3 is 14 residues. Trimming cost V 7 bases and J 7 bases; bases outside gene matches: 13. CDR3 residues: CASSRAGGSGEQYF. The DNA for the CDR3 is TGCGCCAGCTCCCGCGCGGGGGGCAGTGGGGAGCAGTACTTC.

V is TRBV5-6 and J is TRBJ1-1, with D unclear. The CDR3 is 12 residues long. The germline V gene has CDR1 SGHDT and CDR2 YYEEEE. The germline V and J ends were trimmed by 0 bases and 2 bases, with 2 bases remaining between them. Written as DNA, the CDR3 is TGTGCCAGCAGCTTGGTAAACACTGAAGCTTTCTTT. Residues: CASSLVNTEAFF. The whole variable domain, filled in from reference TRBV5-6 and TRBJ1-1, reads DAGVTQSPTHLIKTRGQQVTLRCSPKSGHDTVSWYQQALGQGPQFIFQYYEEEERQRGNFPDRFSGHQFPNYSSELNVNALLLGDSALYLCASSLVNTEAFFGQGTRLTVV.

This rearrangement joins TRBV9 to TRBJ2-7, with 7 bases identical to TRBD1. Trimming took 5 bases from V and 0 from J; bases not matched to a gene: 5. This CDR3 region has 14 residues. Germline lookup yields CDR1 SGDLS and CDR2 YYNGEE. Here the CDR3 DNA reads TGTGCCAGCAGTCGCGGACAGGACTCCTACGAGCAGTACTTC. Its translation: CASSRGQDSYEQYF.

The chain combines TRBV9 with TRBJ2-7; D remains ambiguous. V was trimmed by 3 bases and J by 4 bases, leaving 14 bases between them. Per the germline V gene, CDR1 is SGDLS and CDR2 is YYNGEE. The CDR3 contains 14 residues. The CDR3 protein is CASSEGGSGYEQYF. DNA of the CDR3: TGTGCCAGCAGCGAGGGTGGGTCCGGATACGAGCAGTACTTC.

The V and J genes are TRBV5-8 and TRBJ2-7; no definite D call. The germline V gene encodes CDR1 SGHTS and CDR2 YDEGEE. V was cut by 3 bases and J by 8 bases, with 12 bases left in between. The CDR3 covers 12 residues. In nucleotides, the CDR3 is TGTGCCAGCAGCTCCATTAGGGCCCAGCAGTACTTC. Encoded protein: CASSSIRAQQYF.

This clone was counted at least ten times. The chain is built from TRBV5-1 and TRBJ2-2; D is undetermined. This CDR3 spans 15 amino acids. Germline CDR1 and CDR2: SGHRS and YFSETQ. V was trimmed by 1 base and J by 1 base, leaving 8 bases between them. Here the CDR3 DNA reads TGCGCCAGCAGCTTGCAGGTCCTGAACACCGGGGAGCTGTTTTTT. Translated: CASSLQVLNTGELFF.

This sequence joins TRBV7-3 and TRBJ2-1; unclear D gene. The V end lost 5 bases, the J end lost 9 bases, and 11 bases lay between the germline ends. This CDR3 region has 12 residues. Germline CDR1 reads SGHTA; CDR2 reads FQGTGA. The CDR3 sequence: CASSRRGSEQFF. CDR3 coding DNA: TGTGCCAGCAGCCGACGCGGCTCTGAGCAGTTCTTC.

This chain connects TRBV6-5 to TRBJ1-4; unclear D gene. The V end lost 5 bases, the J end lost 11 bases, and 18 bases lay between the germline ends. Germline loops: CDR1 MNHEY, CDR2 SVGAGI. The CDR3 is 14 residues long. CDR3 nucleotide sequence: TGTGCCAGCAGTGAAGATCAGGCCATTGGGAAACTGTTTTTT. Translated: CASSEDQAIGKLFF.

The V gene is TRBV6-6, the J gene TRBJ2-1; TRBD2 matches 12 bases. J lost 8 bases, V lost 3 bases, and 8 bases had no gene match. This CDR3 has 16 amino acids. Germline lookup yields CDR1 MNHNY and CDR2 SVGAGI (reference sequence). CDR3 DNA: TGTGCCAGCAGTTATGGTCTAGCGGGGGGGCCCGATGAGCAGTTCTTC. Its protein product is CASSYGLAGGPDEQFF.

This chain joins TRBV29-1 and TRBJ2-1; D is perhaps TRBD2 (6 bases). The CDR3 extends over 14 amino acids. From germline, CDR1 is SQVTM and CDR2 ANQGSEA. The V and J ends lost 7 bases and 3 bases respectively, with 16 bases between them. CDR3 in amino acids: CSGGLWDIYNEQFF. CDR3 nucleotide sequence: TGCAGCGGGGGACTCTGGGATATCTACAATGAGCAGTTCTTC.

This chain links TRBV5-1 with TRBJ1-2, with D hard to call. This CDR3 comprises 13 residues. Trimming shortened V by 0 bases and J by 2 bases, and 5 bases separated the two germline ends. The V gene's germline CDR1 is SGHRS and CDR2 YFSETQ. CDR3 sequence reads: CASSLDGNYGYTF. The CDR3 bases are TGCGCCAGCAGCTTGGACGGAAACTATGGCTACACCTTC.

This clone showed up just a few times. V and J are TRBV28 and TRBJ1-1; D uncertain. CDR1 and CDR2 from the germline V gene are MDHEN and SYDVKM. The CDR3 is 16 residues long. Trimming removed 7 bases from V and 2 bases from J, with 20 bases in between. CDR3 in amino acids: CASTLSETFFNTEAFF. The CDR3 DNA reads TGTGCCAGCACCTTGTCAGAGACGTTTTTTAACACTGAAGCTTTCTTT.

The gene calls are TRBV6-5 and TRBJ2-5; no firm D call. Germline lookup yields CDR1 MNHEY and CDR2 SVGAGI. This CDR3 is built from 11 residues. Trimming pared 6 bases from V and 2 bases from J, leaving 4 bases between. CDR3 bases: TGTGCCAGCAGCCGACAAGAGACCCAGTACTTC. Translated, it gives CASSRQETQYF.

This clone appeared a few times. The chain uses TRBV5-4 and TRBJ1-4, with 8 nucleotides matching TRBD1. The ends lost 2 bases at V and 5 bases at J; junction bases unmatched: 5. CDR1 and CDR2 from the germline V gene are SGHNT and YYREEE (reference sequence). The CDR3 spans 15 residues. CDR3 sequence: CASSLRTGSNEKLFF. The CDR3 nucleotides are TGTGCCAGCAGCTTACGGACAGGGAGCAATGAAAAACTGTTTTTT.

The chain employs TRBV6-1 and TRBJ2-7; D remains ambiguous. CDR1 and CDR2 (germline): MNHNS, SASEGT. The ends were cut back, 7 bases at V and 6 bases at J, with 13 bases in the middle. The CDR3 is 12 residues long. CDR3 nucleotides: TGTGCCAGCACAACCCTCCGAGGCGAGCAGTACTTC. Its translation: CASTTLRGEQYF.

The chain employs TRBV25-1 and TRBJ2-5, with 7 bases matching TRBD2. The CDR3 is made up of 14 amino acids. Per germline, CDR1 MGHDK and CDR2 SYGVNS. V was pared by 3 bases and J by 3 bases, with 4 bases of the junction left unmatched. CDR3 region: CASSEPGTKETQYF. For the CDR3, the DNA is TGTGCCAGCAGTGAGCCGGGGACTAAAGAGACCCAGTACTTC.

This clone is large by share. The chain uses TRBV7-9 and TRBJ1-2; 7 nucleotides match TRBD1. The ends lost 5 bases at V and 3 bases at J; junction bases unmatched: 9. This CDR3 is built from 15 residues. Germline values: CDR1 SEHNR, CDR2 FQNEAQ (reference sequence). CDR3 region: CASSTEGQEYYGYTF. CDR3 nucleotides: TGTGCCAGCAGCACCGAAGGACAGGAATACTATGGCTACACCTTC.

This clone was found a few times. J is TRBJ2-3 and V is TRBV9; D not certain. The germline V gene encodes CDR1 SGDLS and CDR2 YYNGEE. The V gene lost 0 bases and the J gene lost 2 bases, with 13 bases spanning the gap. This CDR3 has 16 residues. CDR3 region: CASSVDGQVSTDTQYF. CDR3 nucleotide sequence: TGTGCCAGCAGCGTAGACGGGCAGGTATCCACAGATACGCAGTATTTT.

This clone is categorized as medium-sized. J is TRBJ1-1 and V is TRBV13, with a tentative D call TRBD1 (6 bases). V was pared by 5 bases and J by 0 bases, with 16 bases between. In germline, CDR1 is PRHDT, CDR2 FYEKMQ (reference sequence). This CDR3 has 16 amino acids. CDR3 protein: CASSPLGGWVNTEAFF. For the CDR3, the DNA is TGTGCCAGCAGCCCCTTGGGGGGCTGGGTGAACACTGAAGCTTTCTTT.

In this sample, this clone turned up once. CDR3 loop: CASRPRQGSGYEQYF. For the CDR3, the DNA is TGTGCCAGTAGGCCAAGACAGGGTAGCGGGTACGAGCAGTACTTC. The chain is built from TRBV19 and TRBJ2-7; D may be TRBD1 or TRBD2 (7 bases each). This CDR3 comprises 15 residues. Between the trimmed V and J ends, which lost 6 bases and 4 bases, there was a span of 19 bases. Germline V gene data show CDR1 as LNHDA and CDR2 as SQIVND (reference sequence).

This clone has more than one count but fewer than ten. CDR3 in amino acids: CASSTPGQGSEKLFF. DNA for the CDR3: TGTGCCAGCAGTACGCCGGGACAGGGTAGCGAAAAACTGTTTTTT. The chain has TRBV27 and TRBJ1-4; 9 bases line up with TRBD1. The CDR3 runs to 15 residues. Germline V gene data show CDR1 as MNHEY and CDR2 as SMNVEV (reference sequence). J gave up 8 bases and V 5 bases, and 9 bases lay outside the gene matches.